What follows are 10 T cell receptor beta chains derived from one specimen sequenced in a study of shared clonotypes between healthy human individuals. This table comes from immunoSEQ multiplex PCR, and its TCRdb copy is limited to in-frame clones, with some not included. Counted here are about 560,000 clones, around three quarters occurring once; the ten biggest clones make up about 12%. The sample taken for sequencing was PBMCs. These receptors came from a woman aged 40 to 50 in good health. Some clones in this sample may be carry-over from other donors' samples.

This clone came up a few times. This probably arose from a read error, given a far larger clone one base away. The chain links TRBV7-8 to TRBJ2-7; the D is unclear. This CDR3 comprises 13 residues. Trimming took off 0 bases at V and 3 bases at J, with 6 bases between the two ends. Germline assignment: CDR1 SGHVS and CDR2 FQNEAQ. CDR3 region: CASSLAPHYEQYF. CDR3 nucleotides: TGTGCCAGCAGCTTAGCCCCACACTACGAGCAGTACTTC.

This clone occurred once. The gene calls are TRBV28 and TRBJ2-5; D tentatively reads TRBD1 or TRBD2 (6 bases each). V was trimmed by 3 bases and J by 2 bases, leaving 13 bases between them. Per germline, CDR1 MDHEN and CDR2 SYDVKM. This CDR3 has 15 residues. CDR3 DNA sequence: TGTGCCAGCAGTTTTCTCAGGGGAGGACAAGAGACCCAGTACTTC. This gives the protein CASSFLRGGQETQYF.

The V and J genes are TRBV9 and TRBJ2-1; 12 bases match TRBD1. The CDR3 extends over 15 amino acids. Trimming at V came to 0 bases and at J to 8 bases, leaving 3 bases not matched to a gene. Germline CDR1 and CDR2: SGDLS and YYNGEE. DNA of the CDR3: TGTGCCAGCAGCGTAGGGGGACAGGGGGCGTATGAGCAGTTCTTC. Its protein is CASSVGGQGAYEQFF.

The J gene is TRBJ2-1, the V gene TRBV28; D not resolved. CDR3 length: 12 residues. Trimming cost V 6 bases and J 9 bases, with 12 bases left between them. Germline CDR1 reads MDHEN; CDR2 reads SYDVKM. The chain's CDR3 is CASRTTLGEQFF. The CDR3 DNA is TGTGCCAGCAGAACCACCCTAGGTGAGCAGTTCTTC.

The chain has TRBV25-1 and TRBJ1-2; D not resolved. The ends were cut back, 6 bases at V and 5 bases at J, with 13 bases in the middle. This CDR3 is 13 amino acids long. The V gene's germline CDR1 is MGHDK and CDR2 SYGVNS. Here the CDR3 DNA reads TGTGCCAGCAGCGTGGTGGAAGGATATGGCTACACCTTC. Translation gives CASSVVEGYGYTF.

The chain combines TRBV19 with TRBJ1-1; 8 bases line up with TRBD1. This CDR3 spans 14 amino acids. Germline V lookup: CDR1 LNHDA, CDR2 SQIVND (reference sequence). V shed 6 bases, J shed 2 bases, and the junction held 5 bases outside the gene matches. This CDR3 is CASRHRGVNTEAFF. The CDR3 nucleotides are TGTGCCAGTAGGCACAGGGGGGTTAACACTGAAGCTTTCTTT.

This chain uses TRBV14 with TRBJ1-1; D unclear. CDR1 and CDR2 (germline): SGHDN, FVKESK. V shed 0 bases and J shed 3 bases, with 5 bases lying between them. This CDR3 spans 13 amino acids. CDR3: CASSQEEHTEAFF. The CDR3, as DNA: TGTGCCAGCAGCCAAGAGGAGCACACTGAAGCTTTCTTT.

The chain carries TRBV5-4 and TRBJ2-3, with D perhaps TRBD2 (5 bases). The V end lost 7 bases, the J end lost 0 bases, and 12 bases lay between the germline ends. This CDR3 is 14 amino acids long. Germline CDR1 is SGHNT and CDR2 is YYREEE (reference sequence). DNA of the CDR3: TGTGCCAGCGCCCGGGGTTATAGCACAGATACGCAGTATTTT. Translating gives CASARGYSTDTQYF.

The chain recombines TRBV7-2 with TRBJ1-1; a weak D match, TRBD1 (5 bases). Trimming removed 5 bases from V and 1 base from J, with 14 bases in between. This CDR3 has 15 residues. Per the germline V gene, CDR1 is SGHTA and CDR2 is FQGNSA. The CDR3, as DNA: TGTGCCAGCAGCACCGGGGGAGGGGCGAACACTGAAGCTTTCTTT. Residues: CASSTGGGANTEAFF.

The count of this clone is one. The V and J genes are TRBV11-3 and TRBJ2-7, with D maybe TRBD2 (6 bases). Deletions cut 5 bases from V and 3 bases from J, with 17 bases between. The CDR3 has 15 amino acids. The germline gives CDR1 SGHNT, CDR2 YENEEA. Here the CDR3 DNA reads TGTGCCAGCAGCCCTTGGCTAGCGCCCGTCTACGAGCAGTACTTC. Amino acid sequence: CASSPWLAPVYEQYF.